These 31 T cell receptor beta chains originate from one sample sequenced in a study of PD-1 blockade in mismatch repair-deficient tumors. TCRdb's table, derived via immunoSEQ multiplex PCR, lists solely in-frame clones and lacks some. This repertoire shows 100,000 to 150,000 clones, roughly 86% found once; its top ten account for about 13%. This specimen consisted of peripheral blood, obtained 44 weeks after starting pembrolizumab. The source is an adult with mismatch repair-deficient cancer.

This sequence joins TRBV7-9 and TRBJ2-7, with D possibly TRBD2 on 5 matching bases. This CDR3 has 14 amino acids. Germline V lookup: CDR1 SEHNR, CDR2 FQNEAQ (reference sequence). V lost 6 bases, J lost 0 bases, and 12 bases lay in between. CDR3 nucleotide sequence: TGTGCCAGCAGTAGACTAAGCAGCTCCTACGAGCAGTACTTC. Translated, it gives CASSRLSSSYEQYF.

The V gene is TRBV6-4, the J gene TRBJ2-2; 7 positions agree with TRBD2. The CDR3 spans 14 residues. Germline CDR1 MRHNA, CDR2 SNTAGT. With V trimmed by 6 bases and J by 3 bases, 4 bases remained unmatched. The chain's CDR3 is CASSATSDTGELFF. The CDR3 coding sequence is TGTGCCAGCAGCGCTACTAGCGACACCGGGGAGCTGTTTTTT.

The chain links TRBV6-1 to TRBJ2-1; the D is unclear. Trimming took off 2 bases at V and 8 bases at J, with 7 bases between the two ends. CDR3 size: 12 residues. Germline assignment: CDR1 MNHNS and CDR2 SASEGT. For the CDR3, the DNA is TGTGCCAGCAGTGAAATCGTAGATGAGCAGTTCTTC. Amino acid sequence: CASSEIVDEQFF.

This clone was recorded once. This chain connects TRBV7-9 to TRBJ2-3; D not certain. V was cut by 1 base and J by 14 bases, with 13 bases left in between. Per germline, CDR1 SEHNR and CDR2 FQNEAQ (reference sequence). This CDR3 is 12 amino acids long. The CDR3 nucleotides read TGTGCCAGCAGCTTAGGGGAACTCAATCTGTATTTT. Translation: CASSLGELNLYF.

The genes are TRBV10-2 and TRBJ2-3, with a possible D match to TRBD2 (5 bases). In germline, CDR1 is WSHSY, CDR2 SAAADI. The CDR3 contains 13 residues. V was shortened by 6 bases and J by 5 bases, with 12 bases between the two germline ends. In nucleotides, the CDR3 is TGCGCCAGCAGGGTCAGCGGCGGAGATACGCAGTATTTT. Translation: CASRVSGGDTQYF.

V and J are TRBV30 and TRBJ1-1; D remains ambiguous. Trimming removed 5 bases at V and 2 bases at J, with 12 bases between. Germline-derived CDR1 and CDR2 are GTSNPN and SVGIG (reference sequence). The CDR3 length is 13 residues. CDR3 protein: CAWGPRSNTEAFF. The CDR3 nucleotides read TGTGCCTGGGGACCGAGATCCAACACTGAAGCTTTCTTT.

The table lists this clone with a count of one. J is TRBJ2-7 and V is TRBV9; a possible D gene is TRBD2 (5 bases). CDR1 is SGDLS and CDR2 is YYNGEE in the germline V gene. V lost 3 bases to trimming and J lost 4 bases, with 5 bases between them. This CDR3 contains 11 residues. In nucleotides, the CDR3 is TGTGCCAGCAGCGCGGGGTACGAGCAGTACTTC. This encodes CASSAGYEQYF.

The V call is TRBV5-6, the J call TRBJ2-7; D is perhaps TRBD1 (5 bases). Trimming shortened V by 0 bases and J by 3 bases, and 7 bases separated the two germline ends. Germline values: CDR1 SGHDT, CDR2 YYEEEE. The CDR3 contains 13 residues. CDR3 coding DNA: TGTGCCAGCAGCTTGGTGACAGACTACGAGCAGTACTTC. Translating it yields CASSLVTDYEQYF.

V and J are TRBV28 and TRBJ2-7; D is ambiguous. This CDR3 comprises 13 residues. The germline V and J ends were trimmed by 3 bases and 9 bases, with 15 bases remaining between them. Germline assignment: CDR1 MDHEN and CDR2 SYDVKM. The CDR3 DNA reads TGTGCCAGCAGTTTTCAGGTGGGATCGGGGCAGTACTTC. Protein: CASSFQVGSGQYF.

The CDR3 region is CASSLFSRGREEQFF. In nucleotides, the CDR3 is TGTGCCAGCAGCTTGTTTAGCAGGGGGCGTGAGGAGCAGTTCTTC. V is TRBV13 and J is TRBJ2-1; the match to TRBD1 covers 8 bases. The junction had 11 bases not matched to a gene; V was cut back by 3 bases and J by 10 bases. There are 15 residues in the CDR3. Per germline, CDR1 PRHDT and CDR2 FYEKMQ (reference sequence).

This clone was detected once. CDR3 region: CASSLLLAGGPDEQYF. For the CDR3, the DNA is TGTGCCAGTAGTTTATTACTAGCGGGAGGGCCGGACGAGCAGTACTTC. The chain is built from TRBV19 and TRBJ2-7, with 13 bases that match TRBD2. With 5 bases clipped from V and 5 bases from J, the junction kept 9 bases outside the gene matches. Germline values: CDR1 LNHDA, CDR2 SQIVND (reference sequence). This CDR3 is built from 16 residues.

To note about this clone: Germline is not matched at one junction end, which may reflect a read error. The chain uses TRBV4-3 and TRBJ1-5; perhaps TRBD1 as D (6 bases). There are 16 residues in the CDR3. The V gene's germline CDR1 is LGHNA and CDR2 YSLEER. DNA of the CDR3: TGCGCCAGCAGTCAAGGGATCGACAGCGACAGGCAGCCCCAGCATTTT. This gives the protein CASSQGIDSDRQPQHF.

The gene calls are TRBV4-1 and TRBJ2-5, with a possible D match to TRBD1 (5 bases). The CDR3 is made up of 14 amino acids. Trimming removed 3 bases at V and 4 bases at J, with 12 bases between. The germline V gene encodes CDR1 MGHRA and CDR2 YSYEKL. CDR3 sequence (DNA): TGCGCCAGCAGCCAGATGACAGTCGGAGAGACCCAGTACTTC. This translates into CASSQMTVGETQYF.

The gene calls are TRBV5-1 and TRBJ2-2, with D uncertain. V lost 5 bases and J lost 4, with 6 bases in between. From germline, CDR1 is SGHRS and CDR2 YFSETQ. The CDR3 consists of 12 residues. DNA of the CDR3: TGCGCCAGCAGATCGATCACCGGGGAGCTGTTTTTT. Translating it yields CASRSITGELFF.

This chain connects TRBV13 to TRBJ2-7; 8 nucleotides match TRBD1. The CDR3 has 15 residues. The germline V gene encodes CDR1 PRHDT and CDR2 FYEKMQ (reference sequence). V trimming: 4 bases; J trimming: 5 bases; junction bases outside the gene matches: 10. CDR3: CASSSVGQGLHEQYF. The DNA of the CDR3 is TGTGCCAGCAGCTCCGTCGGACAGGGTTTACACGAGCAGTACTTC.

The chain couples TRBV4-1 to TRBJ1-2, with D unclear. The CDR3 extends over 13 amino acids. With 6 bases removed from V and 5 bases from J, the gap between germline ends came to 13 bases. Germline lookup yields CDR1 MGHRA and CDR2 YSYEKL. DNA for the CDR3: TGCGCCAGCAGTAGAGGCTCGGGTTATGGCTACACCTTC. This translates into CASSRGSGYGYTF.

The CDR3, as DNA: TGCGCCAGCAGCCAAGAAAGATTTAACAGGGATCCTGGCTACACCTTC. Translating it yields CASSQERFNRDPGYTF. The chain employs TRBV4-1 and TRBJ1-2; perhaps TRBD1 as D (6 bases). This CDR3 spans 16 amino acids. The germline V gene has CDR1 MGHRA and CDR2 YSYEKL. The ends were cut back, 0 bases at V and 7 bases at J, with 18 bases in the middle.

This clone was recorded a few times. V and J are TRBV6-5 and TRBJ2-7; D gene uncertain. Trimming removed 7 bases at V and 3 bases at J, with 7 bases between. This CDR3 region has 11 residues. The germline V gene has CDR1 MNHEY and CDR2 SVGAGI. The DNA of the CDR3 is TGTGCCAGCACTTCGGGCTACGAGCAGTACTTC. As protein: CASTSGYEQYF.

The chain has TRBV1 and TRBJ1-4; TRBD1 is taken as the D call from the table, unchecked against the DNA. TRBV1 is a pseudogene locus. The CDR3 spans 17 residues. In DNA form, the CDR3 reads TGCACCAGCAGCCAAGTCGGAAAAGACAGCACTAATGAAAAACTGTTTTTT. Its protein is CTSSQVGKDSTNEKLFF.

The genes are TRBV23-1 and TRBJ2-2, with 7 bases aligning to TRBD1. TRBV23-1 carries the ORF label, with uncertain function. V lost 2 bases to trimming and J lost 6 bases; unmatched junction nucleotides: 6. The CDR3 runs 15 residues. In nucleotides, the CDR3 is TGCGCCAGCAGTCAACCTAGGGGGCGCCCCGGGGAGCTGTTTTTT. It translates to CASSQPRGRPGELFF.

The V gene is TRBV6-6, the J gene TRBJ2-2, with TRBD2 matching over 11 bases. From germline, CDR1 is MNHNY and CDR2 SVGAGI (reference sequence). Trimming at V came to 8 bases and at J to 6 bases, leaving 11 bases not matched to a gene. The CDR3 has 16 amino acids. The CDR3 sequence is CASLPVAGGPAGELFF. CDR3 in DNA: TGTGCCAGCCTGCCCGTAGCGGGAGGGCCCGCCGGGGAGCTGTTTTTT.

V usage is TRBV7-8 and J usage is TRBJ2-1; TRBD1 matches at 8 bases. V lost 1 base to trimming and J lost 3 bases; unmatched junction nucleotides: 5. Germline assignment: CDR1 SGHVS and CDR2 FQNEAQ. The CDR3 spans 16 residues. The CDR3 nucleotides are TGTGCCAGCAGCTTAGAGTCAGGGGGCCTCTACAATGAGCAGTTCTTC. Encoded protein: CASSLESGGLYNEQFF.

The sample holds a few counts of this clone. The V gene is TRBV4-1, the J gene TRBJ1-2; no firm D call. CDR3 length: 14 amino acids. Germline lookup yields CDR1 MGHRA and CDR2 YSYEKL. The V and J ends lost 0 bases and 5 bases respectively, with 10 bases between them. The CDR3 DNA reads TGCGCCAGCAGCCAAGATGGTAGACGGTATGGCTACACCTTC. Its protein product is CASSQDGRRYGYTF.

This chain joins TRBV5-1 and TRBJ2-2; 7 nucleotides match TRBD1. The trim removed 1 base at V and 0 bases at J, leaving 0 bases unmatched. Germline-derived CDR1 and CDR2 are SGHRS and YFSETQ. The CDR3 is 15 residues long. The CDR3 bases are TGCGCCAGCAGCTTGCAGGGGGCGAACACCGGGGAGCTGTTTTTT. It translates to CASSLQGANTGELFF.

The chain uses TRBV5-1 and TRBJ2-3; D is uncertain. The CDR3 is made up of 14 amino acids. V dropped 9 bases and J dropped 2 bases, with 16 bases sitting between them. Germline-derived CDR1 and CDR2 are SGHRS and YFSETQ. The CDR3 is CATTPGDTTDTQYF. The CDR3, as DNA: TGCGCCACTACGCCGGGTGACACCACAGATACGCAGTATTTT.

V and J are TRBV19 and TRBJ2-2; TRBD2 matches at 9 bases. After removal of 2 bases from V and 2 bases from J, the junction contained 0 bases not matched to a gene. Germline lookup yields CDR1 LNHDA and CDR2 SQIVND (reference sequence). The CDR3 has 15 residues. CDR3: CASSILAGNTGELFF. DNA for the CDR3: TGTGCCAGTAGTATACTAGCGGGAAACACCGGGGAGCTGTTTTTT.

This clone came up once. The chain recombines TRBV19 with TRBJ1-2, with D possibly TRBD1 on 6 matching bases. Trimming took 10 bases from V and 0 from J, leaving 15 bases between them. This CDR3 contains 14 residues. Germline lookup yields CDR1 LNHDA and CDR2 SQIVND (reference sequence). The CDR3 DNA reads TGTGCCACCACCCCGGACAGTACTAACTATGGCTACACCTTC. Its protein is CATTPDSTNYGYTF.

The chain couples TRBV6-6 to TRBJ2-7, with 14 bases that match TRBD2. This CDR3 has 14 residues. Germline-derived CDR1 and CDR2 are MNHNY and SVGAGI (reference sequence). The V and J ends lost 2 bases and 6 bases, in that order; junction bases with no gene match: 0. This chain's CDR3 is CASSYGTSGSEQYF. The CDR3 bases are TGTGCCAGCAGTTACGGGACTAGCGGGAGCGAGCAGTACTTC.

This clone was observed a single time. The rearrangement links TRBV13 to TRBJ2-3, with D perhaps matching TRBD1 or TRBD2 (5 bases each). The CDR3 loop spans 17 amino acids. Trimming left V 1 base short and J 0 bases short, with 14 bases between. Germline CDR1 and CDR2: PRHDT and FYEKMQ (reference sequence). For the CDR3, the DNA is TGTGCCAGCAGCTTAGCGGGGCGGGCCTCTAGCACAGATACGCAGTATTTT. Translating it yields CASSLAGRASSTDTQYF.

This chain connects TRBV2 to TRBJ2-4, with D perhaps matching TRBD1 (5 bases). Trimming took 8 bases from V and 5 from J, leaving 13 bases between them. The CDR3 sequence is 13 residues long. Germline assignment: CDR1 SNHLY and CDR2 FYNNEI. CDR3 DNA: TGTGCCAGCCGTGGCAGGGTAGAAAACATTCAGTACTTC. This translates into CASRGRVENIQYF.

The chain uses TRBV2 and TRBJ2-7; 9 positions agree with TRBD2. Per germline, CDR1 SNHLY and CDR2 FYNNEI. This CDR3 is 16 amino acids long. The trim removed 7 bases at V and 3 bases at J, leaving 13 bases unmatched. The CDR3 spells CASKGTGGLAHYEQYF. The DNA for the CDR3 is TGTGCCAGCAAGGGGACGGGAGGACTAGCGCACTACGAGCAGTACTTC.